The entry below gives a single TCR beta chain sequence along with its context. V was pared by 1 base and J by 1 base, with 4 bases between. Germline-derived CDR1 and CDR2 are LGHDT and YNNKEL (reference sequence). The CDR3 spans 13 residues. Methods used by the authors: Amplification of reference gene primers provided the estimated nucleated cell counts. The table came from immunoSEQ multiplex PCR; TCRdb's copy has only in-frame clones and leaves some out. V and J calls and clone size are copied from that table; D and trimming were computed from the DNA. The sample lists about 40,000 clones; approximately 80% were seen once. The sample comes from a study of blood T cell repertoires in COVID-19. Study information: Material from acute and convalescent COVID-19 was sourced from the United States, Italy and Spain. Sources were T cells, B-cell-depleted T cells, or PBMCs; the material itself was cDNA or gDNA.

This chain uses TRBV3-1 (or the pseudogene TRBV3-2) with TRBJ1-1; D is undetermined. The sample consisted of peripheral blood. This TCR was recovered from an older woman with acute or convalescent COVID-19. As DNA, the CDR3 is TGTGCCAGCAGCCAAGTGGCGAACACTGAAGCTTTCTTT. This gives the protein CASSQVANTEAFF.